This TCR beta chain originates from a study of blood T cell repertoires in COVID-19. How the authors handled the data: How many nucleated cells were present was estimated from reference gene primer amplification. Libraries were prepared by immunoSEQ multiplex PCR; TCRdb keeps only in-frame clonotypes and omits some of them. Clonal size and the V and J genes are those of that table, whereas D and trimming came from the DNA. The sample includes approximately 240,000 clones, around 85% of them seen just once. The TCR was taken from a woman aged 40 to 50 with active or convalescent COVID-19. The sequencing input was peripheral blood.

The DNA for the CDR3 is TGTGCCAGCACCGAGGACAGGACTAATGAAAAACTGTTTTTT. It is translated as CASTEDRTNEKLFF. The rearrangement joins TRBV11-1 to TRBJ1-4; TRBD1 agrees at 7 bases. This CDR3 is 14 amino acids long. V shed 7 bases, J shed 2 bases, and the junction held 4 bases outside the gene matches. The germline gives CDR1 SGHAT, CDR2 FQDESV (reference sequence).